The sequence of this T cell receptor (beta chain) was determined in a study of blood T cells in healthy people across ages. A second PCR of 7 to 11 cycles used a sample-barcoded 5' primer and a J-beta primer mix. TCRdb used MiXCR to reprocess the 5' RACE reads, holding one entry per CDR3 protein. The profile shows fewer than 700,000 distinct CDR3 sequences, 40% to 50% of them singletons. Looked up from germline, CDR1 is MDHEN and CDR2 is SYDVKM. Trimming cost V 4 bases and J 6 bases; bases outside gene matches: 8. This CDR3 has 15 amino acids. Regarding the study as a whole: Unsorted PBMCs ruled out conclusive naive versus antigen-experienced comparison.

There are a few counts of this clonotype. Its antigen is currently unknown. The chain combines TRBV28 with TRBJ2-3, with 9 bases matching TRBD2. The source of this sequence is an older man in good health. The sequenced sample consisted of blood. The CDR3 bases are TGTGCCAGCAGTTCCCGCGGGAGGGGCTTCGATACGCAGTATTTT. It is translated as CASSSRGRGFDTQYF.